These 19 T cell receptor beta chains share one sample of origin, sequenced in a study of blood T cell repertoires in COVID-19. This table comes from immunoSEQ multiplex PCR, and its TCRdb copy is limited to in-frame clones, with some not included. This sample carries about 100,000 clones, 79% of them seen once, and the ten largest clones take 18%. The sample was peripheral blood. The receptors shown here come from a woman older than 75 with active or convalescent COVID-19.

V is TRBV19 and J is TRBJ1-4; D remains unclear. This CDR3 has 14 residues. V was cut by 7 bases and J by 8 bases, with 17 bases left in between. Germline CDR1 reads LNHDA; CDR2 reads SQIVND (reference sequence). The CDR3 sequence: CASTDRALGEKLFF. The CDR3 DNA follows: TGTGCCAGTACCGATCGGGCACTAGGGGAAAAACTGTTTTTT. The entire variable domain, with the rest obtained from reference TRBV19 and TRBJ1-4, is as follows: DGGITQSPKYLFRKEGQNVTLSCEQNLNHDAMYWYRQDPGQGLRLIYYSQIVNDFQKGDIAEGYSVSREKKESFPLTVTSAQKNPTAFYLCASTDRALGEKLFFGSGTQLSVL.

The chain uses TRBV6-1 and TRBJ2-1; 10 bases fit TRBD1. Germline V gene sequence: CDR1 MNHNS, CDR2 SASEGT. Germline trimming cut 4 bases from V and 4 bases from J; bases unmatched to any gene: 7. The CDR3 is 16 residues long. The CDR3 spells CASSAMTGGGYNEQFF. CDR3 sequence (DNA): TGTGCCAGCAGTGCTATGACAGGGGGCGGGTACAATGAGCAGTTCTTC.

The rearrangement links TRBV7-3 to TRBJ2-1; TRBD2 matches at 11 bases. The CDR3 consists of 16 residues. V trimming: 0 bases; J trimming: 2 bases; junction bases outside the gene matches: 0. The germline gives CDR1 SGHTA, CDR2 FQGTGA. The CDR3 protein is CASSLTTSGTYNEQFF. The CDR3 region has the DNA TGTGCCAGCAGCTTAACGACTAGCGGGACCTACAATGAGCAGTTCTTC.

V and J are TRBV18 and TRBJ1-5, with a weak D call TRBD1 (5 bases). CDR1 and CDR2 from the germline V gene are KGHSH and LQKENI. V gave up 4 bases and J gave up 5 bases, with 9 bases separating them. The CDR3 loop spans 13 amino acids. This CDR3 is CASSQGRDQPQHF. CDR3 in DNA: TGTGCCAGCTCACAGGGGAGGGATCAGCCCCAGCATTTT.

The V call is TRBV3-1 (or the pseudogene TRBV3-2), the J call TRBJ2-5; unclear D gene. This CDR3 region has 11 residues. Between the trimmed V and J ends, which lost 8 bases and 5 bases, there was a span of 9 bases. In germline, CDR1 is LGHDT, CDR2 YNNKEL (reference sequence). The DNA of the CDR3 is TGTGCCAGCCCCCTCCGTGAGACCCAGTACTTC. It yields the protein CASPLRETQYF.

The chain uses TRBV5-1 and TRBJ2-1, with 9 bases matching TRBD1. V lost 4 bases, J lost 4 bases, and 6 bases stayed unmatched. This CDR3 has 15 residues. Per germline, CDR1 SGHRS and CDR2 YFSETQ. The CDR3: CASSATGTGYNEQFF. In DNA form, the CDR3 reads TGCGCCAGCAGCGCCACCGGGACAGGGTACAATGAGCAGTTCTTC.

This clone came up once. This chain joins TRBV5-1 and TRBJ2-5; 10 bases map to TRBD2. The CDR3 consists of 16 residues. The ends lost 0 bases at V and 4 bases at J; junction bases unmatched: 6. Germline V lookup: CDR1 SGHRS, CDR2 YFSETQ. The CDR3 bases are TGCGCCAGCAGCTTGGTGGCTAGCGGGAGTGGAGAGACCCAGTACTTC. This codes for CASSLVASGSGETQYF. The whole variable domain, filled in from reference TRBV5-1 and TRBJ2-5, reads KAGVTQTPRYLIKTRGQQVTLSCSPISGHRSVSWYQQTPGQGLQFLFEYFSETQRNKGNFPGRFSGRQFSNSRSEMNVSTLELGDSALYLCASSLVASGSGETQYFGPGTRLLVL.

This clone showed up just a few times. The V gene is TRBV19, the J gene TRBJ1-5; D remains unclear. V was cut by 3 bases and J by 3 bases, with 12 bases left in between. Per germline, CDR1 LNHDA and CDR2 SQIVND (reference sequence). This CDR3 has 15 residues. The CDR3: CASSIQNQDNQPQHF. The CDR3 bases are TGTGCCAGTAGTATCCAGAATCAGGACAATCAGCCCCAGCATTTT.

This chain connects TRBV19 to TRBJ1-5; D is unresolved. V dropped 0 bases and J dropped 5 bases, with 8 bases sitting between them. CDR1 is LNHDA, CDR2 SQIVND, per germline (reference sequence). CDR3 length: 14 amino acids. The CDR3 region has the DNA TGTGCCAGTAGTATAGACAGATATTATCAGCCCCAGCATTTT. Translation: CASSIDRYYQPQHF. The full variable domain, with the rest looked up from reference TRBV19 and TRBJ1-5, is DGGITQSPKYLFRKEGQNVTLSCEQNLNHDAMYWYRQDPGQGLRLIYYSQIVNDFQKGDIAEGYSVSREKKESFPLTVTSAQKNPTAFYLCASSIDRYYQPQHFGDGTRLSIL.

The V and J genes are TRBV29-1 and TRBJ1-1; D gene uncertain. Trimming stripped 7 bases from V and 9 bases from J, with 15 bases between. The CDR3 spans 11 residues. Germline CDR1 reads SQVTM; CDR2 reads ANQGSEA. This CDR3 is CSATEAVQAFF. CDR3 DNA: TGCAGCGCCACCGAGGCGGTTCAAGCTTTCTTT. The whole variable domain, filled in from reference TRBV29-1 and TRBJ1-1, reads SAVISQKPSRDICQRGTSLTIQCQVDSQVTMMFWYRQQPGQSLTLIATANQGSEATYESGFVIDKFPISRPNLTFSTLTVSNMSPEDSSIYLCSATEAVQAFFGQGTRLTVV.

Worth noting for this clone: A read error may account for a junction end that differs from germline. The chain carries TRBV5-1 and TRBJ2-5; D gene uncertain. CDR1 is SGHRS and CDR2 is YFSETQ in the germline V gene. This CDR3 spans 12 amino acids. CDR3 region: CASSLAQETQYF. The CDR3 DNA follows: TGTGCCAGCAGCTTGGCGCAAGAGACCCAGTACTTC.

This chain uses TRBV3-1 (or the pseudogene TRBV3-2) with TRBJ2-7; TRBD2 matches 13 bases. The germline V gene has CDR1 LGHDT and CDR2 YNNKEL (reference sequence). This CDR3 region has 16 residues. V lost 1 base and J lost 5; bases outside the gene matches: 5. Written as DNA, the CDR3 is TGTGCCAGCAGCCAAGGACTAGCGGGAGGAATAGACGAGCAGTACTTC. The encoded protein is CASSQGLAGGIDEQYF.

The chain carries TRBV9 and TRBJ2-3; D perhaps matches TRBD1 (6 bases). The CDR3 is 15 residues long. The germline gives CDR1 SGDLS, CDR2 YYNGEE. Trimming cost V 3 bases and J 0 bases, with 11 bases left between them. This CDR3 reads CASSADRISTDTQYF. The CDR3 DNA follows: TGTGCCAGCAGCGCCGACAGGATTAGCACAGATACGCAGTATTTT.

This chain joins TRBV4-3 and TRBJ1-1, with 10 positions matching TRBD1. The CDR3 consists of 14 residues. Trimming at V came to 0 bases and at J to 9 bases, leaving 4 bases not matched to a gene. Germline CDR1 reads LGHNA; CDR2 reads YSLEER. Here the CDR3 reads CASSQDRGQGKAFF. The CDR3 DNA sequence: TGCGCCAGCAGCCAAGATAGGGGACAGGGGAAAGCTTTCTTT.

The V and J genes are TRBV2 and TRBJ1-6, with 10 bases matching TRBD1. The CDR3 runs 16 residues. V was clipped by 8 bases and J by 0 bases; unmatched bases: 4. Germline CDR1 reads SNHLY; CDR2 reads FYNNEI. The CDR3 protein is CASGDRGSSYNSPLHF. DNA of the CDR3: TGTGCCAGCGGGGACAGGGGAAGCTCCTATAATTCACCCCTCCACTTT.

The rearrangement links TRBV19 to TRBJ1-1; 9 bases agree with TRBD1. V shed 4 bases and J 1 base; nucleotides not matched to a gene: 4. Germline V lookup: CDR1 LNHDA, CDR2 SQIVND (reference sequence). The CDR3 loop spans 15 amino acids. The CDR3 nucleotides read TGTGCCAGTAGTACGGGACAGGGTGGGAACACTGAAGCTTTCTTT. Protein product: CASSTGQGGNTEAFF.

The chain recombines TRBV2 with TRBJ1-5; no reliable D call. Germline V gives CDR1 SNHLY, CDR2 FYNNEI. Between the trimmed V and J ends, which lost 6 bases and 2 bases, there was a span of 8 bases. The CDR3 has 13 residues. CDR3 amino acids: CASRPEGNQPQHF. The DNA for the CDR3 is TGTGCCAGCAGACCCGAGGGCAATCAGCCCCAGCATTTT.

Note on this clone: An end of the junction differs from the germline gene, which may be a read error. The chain couples TRBV5-1 to TRBJ2-7, with 8 bases that match TRBD1. The CDR3 runs 15 residues. The germline gives CDR1 SGHRS, CDR2 YFSETQ. In DNA form, the CDR3 reads TGTGCCAGCAGTCTGGGTCAGGGGGACAGGAACGAGCAGTACTTC. Translated, it gives CASSLGQGDRNEQYF.

The V and J genes are TRBV18 and TRBJ2-2; TRBD1 matches 7 bases. This CDR3 has 16 residues. J lost 2 bases, V lost 0 bases, and 3 bases had no gene match. Germline loops: CDR1 KGHSH, CDR2 LQKENI. CDR3 protein: CASSPPGQINTGELFF. CDR3 coding DNA: TGTGCCAGCTCACCACCGGGACAGATAAACACCGGGGAGCTGTTTTTT.